The 7 T cell receptor beta chains below come from one sample, sequenced in a study of beta chain features in type 1 diabetes. The sequenced template was cDNA made from the entire isolated RNA. The protocol was immunoSEQ multiplex PCR, while the TCRdb copy is restricted to in-frame clones and leaves out a portion. This sample has 310,000 or so clones, with 9.5% to 11% found just once. Sample: naive CD4+ T cells from blood. The receptors were gathered from a woman aged 25 to 45 in good health.

This clone has a handful of counts. V is TRBV6-6 and J is TRBJ2-7; 9 nucleotides agree with TRBD2. Losses at the gene ends were 4 bases for V and 2 bases for J; bases not matched to a gene: 3. Per germline, CDR1 MNHNY and CDR2 SVGAGI (reference sequence). This CDR3 contains 14 residues. The CDR3 here is CASSLASGTYEQYF. The CDR3 DNA follows: TGTGCCAGCAGTTTGGCTAGCGGGACCTACGAGCAGTACTTC.

This clone occurred a few times. The chain uses TRBV4-1 and TRBJ1-2; 7 bases align to TRBD1. Germline CDR1 MGHRA, CDR2 YSYEKL. V was clipped by 4 bases and J by 2 bases; unmatched bases: 4. The CDR3 consists of 14 residues. The CDR3 DNA reads as TGCGCCAGCAGCCCCCTGGGACAGAACTATGGCTACACCTTC. Translation gives CASSPLGQNYGYTF.

The rearrangement uses TRBV5-6 and TRBJ2-5, with D maybe TRBD1 (5 bases). Germline values: CDR1 SGHDT, CDR2 YYEEEE. This CDR3 comprises 16 residues. V gave up 6 bases and J gave up 2 bases, with 20 bases separating them. CDR3 region: CASNLMLGAGQETQYF. The CDR3 DNA reads TGTGCCAGCAACCTCATGCTTGGGGCAGGGCAAGAGACCCAGTACTTC.

The rearrangement joins TRBV2 to TRBJ2-1; 9 bases line up with TRBD2. Germline V gene data show CDR1 as SNHLY and CDR2 as FYNNEI. This CDR3 has 16 amino acids. Trimming cost V 1 base and J 9 bases; bases outside gene matches: 10. The DNA of the CDR3 is TGTGCCAGCAGTGAAGTACGACTAGCGGAAGAAGGTGAGCAGTTCTTC. This encodes CASSEVRLAEEGEQFF. Looking up the rest from reference TRBV2 and TRBJ2-1 gives the full variable domain: EPEVTQTPSHQVTQMGQEVILRCVPISNHLYFYWYRQILGQKVEFLVSFYNNEISEKSEIFDDQFSVERPDGSNFTLKIRSTKLEDSAMYFCASSEVRLAEEGEQFFGPGTRLTVL.

This chain joins TRBV6-5 and TRBJ2-5; D call uncertain. Germline V lookup: CDR1 MNHEY, CDR2 SVGAGI. Trimming left V 0 bases short and J 5 bases short, with 7 bases between. This CDR3 spans 13 amino acids. The CDR3 nucleotides are TGTGCCAGCAGTTACTCGCGGTGGGAGACCCAGTACTTC. Encoded protein: CASSYSRWETQYF.

The table lists this clone with a few counts. This sequence joins TRBV5-1 and TRBJ2-1; D is perhaps TRBD2 (5 bases). V gave up 5 bases and J gave up 0 bases, with 12 bases separating them. Germline assignment: CDR1 SGHRS and CDR2 YFSETQ. This CDR3 region has 15 residues. The chain's CDR3 is CASRASGISYNEQFF. The CDR3 region has the DNA TGCGCCAGCAGGGCGTCGGGGATCTCCTACAATGAGCAGTTCTTC.

This clone was seen only a few times. The rearrangement uses TRBV6-5 and TRBJ1-2; D is ambiguous. V shed 2 bases and J shed 0 bases, with 10 bases lying between them. This CDR3 is 15 amino acids long. Germline V gives CDR1 MNHEY, CDR2 SVGAGI. CDR3 sequence reads: CASSYEARPNYGYTF. CDR3 in DNA: TGTGCCAGCAGTTACGAGGCCAGACCTAACTATGGCTACACCTTC.